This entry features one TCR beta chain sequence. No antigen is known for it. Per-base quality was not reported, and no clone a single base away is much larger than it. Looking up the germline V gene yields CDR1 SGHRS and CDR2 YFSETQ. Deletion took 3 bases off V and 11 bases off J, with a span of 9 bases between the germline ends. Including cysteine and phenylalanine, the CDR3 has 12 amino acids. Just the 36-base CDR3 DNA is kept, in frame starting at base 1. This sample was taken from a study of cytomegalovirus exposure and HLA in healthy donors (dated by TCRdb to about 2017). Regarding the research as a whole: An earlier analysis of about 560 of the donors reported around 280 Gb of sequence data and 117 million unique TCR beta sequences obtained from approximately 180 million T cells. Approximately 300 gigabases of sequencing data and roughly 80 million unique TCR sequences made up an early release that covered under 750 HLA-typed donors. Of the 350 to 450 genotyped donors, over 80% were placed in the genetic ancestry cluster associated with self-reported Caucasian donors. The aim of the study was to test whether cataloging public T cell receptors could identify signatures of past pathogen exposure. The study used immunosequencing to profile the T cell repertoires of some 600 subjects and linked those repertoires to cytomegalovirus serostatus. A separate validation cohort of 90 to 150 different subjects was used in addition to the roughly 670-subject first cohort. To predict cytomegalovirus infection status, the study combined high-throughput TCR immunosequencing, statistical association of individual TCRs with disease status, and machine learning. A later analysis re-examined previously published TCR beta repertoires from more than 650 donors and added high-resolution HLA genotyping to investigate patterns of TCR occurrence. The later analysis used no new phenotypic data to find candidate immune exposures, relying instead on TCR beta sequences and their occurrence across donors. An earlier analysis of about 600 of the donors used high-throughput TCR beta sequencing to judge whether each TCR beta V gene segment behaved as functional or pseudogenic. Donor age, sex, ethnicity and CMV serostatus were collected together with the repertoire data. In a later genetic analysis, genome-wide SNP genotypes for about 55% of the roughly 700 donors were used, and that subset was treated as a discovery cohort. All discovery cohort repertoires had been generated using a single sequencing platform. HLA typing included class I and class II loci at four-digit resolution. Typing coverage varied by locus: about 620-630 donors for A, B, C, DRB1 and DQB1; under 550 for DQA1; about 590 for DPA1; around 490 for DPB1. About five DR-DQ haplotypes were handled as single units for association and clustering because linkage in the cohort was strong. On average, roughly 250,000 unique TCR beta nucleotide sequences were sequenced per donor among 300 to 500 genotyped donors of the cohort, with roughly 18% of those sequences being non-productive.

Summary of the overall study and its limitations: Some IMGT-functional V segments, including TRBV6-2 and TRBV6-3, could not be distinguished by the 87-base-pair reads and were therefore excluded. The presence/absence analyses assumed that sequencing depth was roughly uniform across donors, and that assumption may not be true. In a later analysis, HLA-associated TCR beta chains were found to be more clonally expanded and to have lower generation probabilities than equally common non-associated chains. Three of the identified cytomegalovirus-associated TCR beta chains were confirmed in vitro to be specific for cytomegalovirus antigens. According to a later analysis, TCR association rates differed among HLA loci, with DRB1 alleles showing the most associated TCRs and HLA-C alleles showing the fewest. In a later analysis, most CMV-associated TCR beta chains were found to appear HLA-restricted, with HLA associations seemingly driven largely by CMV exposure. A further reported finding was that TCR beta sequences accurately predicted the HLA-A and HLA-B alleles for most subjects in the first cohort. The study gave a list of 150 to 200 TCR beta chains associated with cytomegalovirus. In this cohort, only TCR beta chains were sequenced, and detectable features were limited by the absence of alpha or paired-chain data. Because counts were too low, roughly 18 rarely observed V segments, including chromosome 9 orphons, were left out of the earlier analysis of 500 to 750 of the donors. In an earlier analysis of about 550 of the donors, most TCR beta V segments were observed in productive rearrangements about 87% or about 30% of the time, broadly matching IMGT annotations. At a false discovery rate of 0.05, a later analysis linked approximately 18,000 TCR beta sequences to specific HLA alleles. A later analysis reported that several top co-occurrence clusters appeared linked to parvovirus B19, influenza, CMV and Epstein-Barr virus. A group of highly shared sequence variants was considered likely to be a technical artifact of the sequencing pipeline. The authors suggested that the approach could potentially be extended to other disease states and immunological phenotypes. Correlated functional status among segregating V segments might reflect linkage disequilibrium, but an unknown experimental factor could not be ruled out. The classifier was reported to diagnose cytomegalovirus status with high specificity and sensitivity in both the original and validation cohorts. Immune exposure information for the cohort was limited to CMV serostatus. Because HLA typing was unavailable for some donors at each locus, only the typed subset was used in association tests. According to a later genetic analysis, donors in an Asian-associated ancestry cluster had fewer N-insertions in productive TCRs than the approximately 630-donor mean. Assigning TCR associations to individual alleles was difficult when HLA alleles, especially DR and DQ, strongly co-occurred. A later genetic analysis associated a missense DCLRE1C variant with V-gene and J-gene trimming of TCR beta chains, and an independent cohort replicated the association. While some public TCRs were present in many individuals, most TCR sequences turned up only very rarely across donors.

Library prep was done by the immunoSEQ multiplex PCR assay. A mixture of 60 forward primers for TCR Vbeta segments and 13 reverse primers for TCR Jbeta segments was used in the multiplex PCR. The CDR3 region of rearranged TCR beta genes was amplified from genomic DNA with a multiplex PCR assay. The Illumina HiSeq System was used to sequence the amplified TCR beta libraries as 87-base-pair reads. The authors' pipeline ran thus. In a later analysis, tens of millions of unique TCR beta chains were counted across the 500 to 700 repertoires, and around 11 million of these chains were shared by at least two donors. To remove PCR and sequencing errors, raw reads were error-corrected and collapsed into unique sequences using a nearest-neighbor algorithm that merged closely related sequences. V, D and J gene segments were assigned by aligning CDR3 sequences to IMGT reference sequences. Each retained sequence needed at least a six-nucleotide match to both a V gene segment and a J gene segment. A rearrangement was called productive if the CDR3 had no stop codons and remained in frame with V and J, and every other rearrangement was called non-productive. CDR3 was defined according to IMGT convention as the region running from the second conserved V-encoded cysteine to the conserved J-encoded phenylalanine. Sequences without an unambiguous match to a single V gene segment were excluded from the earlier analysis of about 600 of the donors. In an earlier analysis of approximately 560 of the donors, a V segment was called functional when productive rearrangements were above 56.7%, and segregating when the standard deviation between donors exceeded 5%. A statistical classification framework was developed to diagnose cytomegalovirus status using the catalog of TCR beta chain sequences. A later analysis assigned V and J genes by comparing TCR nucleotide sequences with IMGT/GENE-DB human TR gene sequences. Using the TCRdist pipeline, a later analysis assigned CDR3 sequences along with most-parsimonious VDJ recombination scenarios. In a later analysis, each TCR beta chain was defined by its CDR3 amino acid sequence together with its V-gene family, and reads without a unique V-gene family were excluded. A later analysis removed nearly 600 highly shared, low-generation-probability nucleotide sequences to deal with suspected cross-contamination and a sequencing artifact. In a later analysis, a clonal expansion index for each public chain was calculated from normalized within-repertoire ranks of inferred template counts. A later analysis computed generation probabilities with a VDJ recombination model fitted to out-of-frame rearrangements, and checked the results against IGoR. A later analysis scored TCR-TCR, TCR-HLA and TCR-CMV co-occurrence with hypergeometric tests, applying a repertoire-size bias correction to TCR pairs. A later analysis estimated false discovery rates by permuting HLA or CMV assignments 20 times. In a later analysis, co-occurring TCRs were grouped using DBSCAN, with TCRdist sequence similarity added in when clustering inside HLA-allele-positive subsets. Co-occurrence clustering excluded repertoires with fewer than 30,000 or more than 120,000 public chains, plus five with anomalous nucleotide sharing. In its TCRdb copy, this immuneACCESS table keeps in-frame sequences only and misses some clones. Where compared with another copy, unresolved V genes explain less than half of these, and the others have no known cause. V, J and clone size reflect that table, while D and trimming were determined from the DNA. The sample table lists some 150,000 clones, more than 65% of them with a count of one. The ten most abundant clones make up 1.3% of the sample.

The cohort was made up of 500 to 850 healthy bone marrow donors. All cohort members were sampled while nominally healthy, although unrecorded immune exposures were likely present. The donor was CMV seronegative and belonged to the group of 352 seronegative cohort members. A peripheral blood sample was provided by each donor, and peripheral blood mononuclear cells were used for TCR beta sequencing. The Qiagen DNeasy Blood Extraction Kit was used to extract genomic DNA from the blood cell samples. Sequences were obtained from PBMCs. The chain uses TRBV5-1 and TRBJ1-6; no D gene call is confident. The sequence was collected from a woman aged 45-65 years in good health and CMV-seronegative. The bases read TGCGCCAGCAGCTCCAGGAGGACACCCCTCCACTTT. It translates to CASSSRRTPLHF.